The 9 T cell receptor beta chains listed next were all sequenced from one sample in a study of TIL therapy for anti-PD-1-resistant metastatic lung cancer (dated by TCRdb to the early 2020s). The time point label on this specimen signifies: pre-treatment sample, taken before nivolumab and TIL therapy. The baseline tumor samples were excised metastases, mostly pleural nodules or supraclavicular lymph nodes, taken from the same resection that was used to grow TIL. Using bias-controlled multiplex PCR with the immunoSEQ v3 hsTCRB kit, the TCR beta CDR3 regions were amplified from genomic DNA. This is the immuneACCESS table as TCRdb keeps it, with only in-frame sequences that have V and J called. A part of the clones is gone; compared with another copy, unresolved V genes explain less than half, and the rest is unexplained. This sample comprises some 10,000 clones, 50% to 60% of them detected only once. The ten largest clones represent about 12% of the sample.

Sample: tumor tissue, taken at baseline. All receptors come from a person between 25 and 80 years old with non-small cell lung cancer.

The rearrangement links TRBV5-6 to TRBJ2-2; D unclear. The CDR3 has 16 residues. Germline V gene data show CDR1 as SGHDT and CDR2 as YYEEEE. Trimming cost V 4 bases and J 4 bases, with 17 bases left between them. The CDR3 region is CASSARAAYTTGELFF. CDR3 DNA: TGTGCCAGCAGCGCCCGGGCGGCCTACACCACCGGGGAGCTGTTTTTT. Based on the CDR3 plus reference TRBV5-6 and TRBJ2-2, the full variable domain is DAGVTQSPTHLIKTRGQQVTLRCSPKSGHDTVSWYQQALGQGPQFIFQYYEEEERQRGNFPDRFSGHQFPNYSSELNVNALLLGDSALYLCASSARAAYTTGELFFGEGSRLTVL.

The chain uses TRBV2 and TRBJ2-7; 9 bases fit TRBD1. CDR1 and CDR2 (germline): SNHLY, FYNNEI. Trimming removed 5 bases from V and 6 bases from J; junction bases left unmatched: 11. The CDR3 covers 15 residues. CDR3 in DNA: TGTGCCAGCAGTCCACGCCCCGGGACAGGGAGCGAGCAGTACTTC. Its translation is CASSPRPGTGSEQYF.

This sequence joins TRBV4-2 and TRBJ2-1; no clear D gene. V lost 0 bases to trimming and J lost 15 bases, with 9 bases between them. This CDR3 is built from 11 residues. Germline V gene data show CDR1 as LGHNA and CDR2 as YNFKEQ. The CDR3 sequence: CASSQDLYLFF. CDR3 nucleotide sequence: TGTGCCAGCAGCCAAGATCTTTACCTGTTCTTC.

The sample holds a few counts of this clone. The chain uses TRBV6-1 and TRBJ2-3; tentatively, D is TRBD2 (6 bases). V was trimmed by 6 bases and J by 5 bases, leaving 6 bases between them. Germline CDR1 and CDR2: MNHNS and SASEGT. CDR3 length: 11 residues. This CDR3 is CASRAGDTQYF. The CDR3 nucleotides read TGTGCCAGCAGAGCGGGAGATACGCAGTATTTT.

This clone was recorded a few times. The same CDR3 arises from other DNA sequences in this sample as well. This chain links TRBV11-2 with TRBJ2-7; D unresolved. V lost 5 bases, J lost 3 bases, and 8 bases lay in between. The CDR3 has 12 amino acids. Germline V gene lookup returns CDR1 SGHAT and CDR2 FQNNGV. In DNA form, the CDR3 reads TGTGCCAGCAGCCCCCCAGGCTACGAGCAGTACTTC. It codes for CASSPPGYEQYF.

This chain uses TRBV18 with TRBJ2-2, with a possible D match to TRBD2 (5 bases). V was shortened by 3 bases and J by 5 bases, with 13 bases between the two germline ends. CDR1 is KGHSH, CDR2 LQKENI, per germline. The CDR3 has 15 residues. Here the CDR3 reads CASSPRVDGTGELFF. In DNA form, the CDR3 reads TGTGCCAGCTCACCGAGGGTAGACGGTACCGGGGAGCTGTTTTTT.

The table lists this clone with a few counts. This sequence joins TRBV6-6 and TRBJ1-5; D gene uncertain. Trimming took off 5 bases at V and 7 bases at J, with 9 bases between the two ends. The V gene's germline CDR1 is MNHNY and CDR2 SVGAGI (reference sequence). The CDR3 is 12 residues long. CDR3 nucleotide sequence: TGTGCCAGCAGTAGTAACGCCCAGCCCCAGCATTTT. Protein product: CASSSNAQPQHF.

This clone appeared a few times. The rearrangement joins TRBV4-2 to TRBJ1-2; TRBD1 might be the D (6 bases). Trimming removed 2 bases at V and 6 bases at J, with 19 bases between. Per the germline V gene, CDR1 is LGHNA and CDR2 is YNFKEQ. This CDR3 contains 16 residues. CDR3 in amino acids: CASSQPTARGLDGYTF. DNA for the CDR3: TGTGCCAGCAGCCAACCAACGGCTAGGGGGTTAGATGGCTACACCTTC.

The chain recombines TRBV11-2 with TRBJ1-5, with D tentatively TRBD1 (6 bases). CDR1 SGHAT and CDR2 FQNNGV come from the germline V gene. The CDR3 covers 16 residues. V lost 5 bases to trimming and J lost 1 base, with 15 bases between them. The CDR3 region has the DNA TGTGCCAGCAGCAAAGGCTCAGGGGAGAGCAATCAGCCCCAGCATTTT. This translates into CASSKGSGESNQPQHF. Full variable domain (rest looked up from reference TRBV11-2 and TRBJ1-5): EAGVAQSPRYKIIEKRQSVAFWCNPISGHATLYWYQQILGQGPKLLIQFQNNGVVDDSQLPKDRFSAERLKGVDSTLKIQPAKLEDSAVYLCASSKGSGESNQPQHFGDGTRLSIL.